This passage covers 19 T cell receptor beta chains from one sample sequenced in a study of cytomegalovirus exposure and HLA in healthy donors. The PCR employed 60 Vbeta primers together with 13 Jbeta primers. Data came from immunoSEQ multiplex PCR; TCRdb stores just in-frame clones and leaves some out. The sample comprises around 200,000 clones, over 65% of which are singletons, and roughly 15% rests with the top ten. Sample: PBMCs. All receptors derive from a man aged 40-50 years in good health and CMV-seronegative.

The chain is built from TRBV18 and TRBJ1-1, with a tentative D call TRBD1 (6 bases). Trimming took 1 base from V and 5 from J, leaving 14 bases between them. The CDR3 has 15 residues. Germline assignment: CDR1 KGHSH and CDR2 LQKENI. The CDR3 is CASSPQARGGTEAFF. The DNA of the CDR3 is TGTGCCAGCTCACCACAGGCCAGGGGAGGGACTGAAGCTTTCTTT. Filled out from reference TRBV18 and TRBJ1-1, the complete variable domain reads NAGVMQNPRHLVRRRGQEARLRCSPMKGHSHVYWYRQLPEEGLKFMVYLQKENIIDESGMPKERFSAEFPKEGPSILRIQQVVRGDSAAYFCASSPQARGGTEAFFGQGTRLTVV.

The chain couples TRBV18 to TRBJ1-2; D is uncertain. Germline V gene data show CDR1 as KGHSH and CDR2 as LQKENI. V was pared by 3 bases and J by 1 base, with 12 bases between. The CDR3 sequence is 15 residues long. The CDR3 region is CASSPAGRDNYGYTF. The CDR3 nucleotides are TGTGCCAGCTCACCCGCGGGGAGGGATAACTATGGCTACACCTTC. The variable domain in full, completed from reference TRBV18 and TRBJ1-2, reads NAGVMQNPRHLVRRRGQEARLRCSPMKGHSHVYWYRQLPEEGLKFMVYLQKENIIDESGMPKERFSAEFPKEGPSILRIQQVVRGDSAAYFCASSPAGRDNYGYTFGSGTRLTVV.

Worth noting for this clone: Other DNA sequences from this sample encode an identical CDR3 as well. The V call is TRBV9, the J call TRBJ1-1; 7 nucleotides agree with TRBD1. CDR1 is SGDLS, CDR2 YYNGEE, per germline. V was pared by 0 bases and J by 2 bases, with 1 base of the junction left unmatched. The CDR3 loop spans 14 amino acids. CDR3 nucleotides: TGTGCCAGCAGCGTAGGACAGGGAAACACTGAAGCTTTCTTT. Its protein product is CASSVGQGNTEAFF.

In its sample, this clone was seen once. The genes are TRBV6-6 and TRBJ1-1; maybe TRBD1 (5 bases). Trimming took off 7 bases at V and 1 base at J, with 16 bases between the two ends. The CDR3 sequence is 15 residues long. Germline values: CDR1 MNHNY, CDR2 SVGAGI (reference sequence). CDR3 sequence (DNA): TGTGCCAGCATTCTAGAGGGACTTCCGAACACTGAAGCTTTCTTT. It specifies CASILEGLPNTEAFF.

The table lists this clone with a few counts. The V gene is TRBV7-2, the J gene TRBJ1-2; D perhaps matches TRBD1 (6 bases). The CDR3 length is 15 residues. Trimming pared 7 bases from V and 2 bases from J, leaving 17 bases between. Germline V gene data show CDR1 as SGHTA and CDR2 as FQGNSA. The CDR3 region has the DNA TGTGCCAGCACCAAGACGACAGGCCCGAACTATGGCTACACCTTC. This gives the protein CASTKTTGPNYGYTF.

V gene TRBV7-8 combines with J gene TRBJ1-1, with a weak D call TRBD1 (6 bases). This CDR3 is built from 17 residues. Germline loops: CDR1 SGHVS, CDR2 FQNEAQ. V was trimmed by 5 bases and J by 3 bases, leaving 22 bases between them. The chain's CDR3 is CASSQPGHQPEDTEAFF. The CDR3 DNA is TGTGCCAGCAGCCAGCCGGGACACCAACCAGAGGACACTGAAGCTTTCTTT.

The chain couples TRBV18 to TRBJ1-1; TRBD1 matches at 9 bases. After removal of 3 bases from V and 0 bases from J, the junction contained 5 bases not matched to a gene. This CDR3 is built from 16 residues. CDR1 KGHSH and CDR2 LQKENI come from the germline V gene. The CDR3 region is CASSPGTGSMNTEAFF. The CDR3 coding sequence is TGTGCCAGCTCACCCGGGACAGGGTCGATGAACACTGAAGCTTTCTTT.

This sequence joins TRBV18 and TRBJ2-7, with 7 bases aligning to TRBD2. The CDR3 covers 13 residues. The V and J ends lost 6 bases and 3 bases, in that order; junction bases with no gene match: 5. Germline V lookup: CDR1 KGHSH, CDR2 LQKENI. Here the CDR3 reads CASSDERGYEQYF. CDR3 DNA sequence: TGTGCCAGCTCCGACGAGCGGGGCTACGAGCAGTACTTC.

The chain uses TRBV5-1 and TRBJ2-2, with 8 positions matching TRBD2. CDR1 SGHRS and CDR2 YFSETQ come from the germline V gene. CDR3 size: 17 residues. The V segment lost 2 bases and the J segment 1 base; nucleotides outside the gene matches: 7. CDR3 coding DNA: TGCGCCAGCAGCTTTCTACTAGCGGCCCTGAACACCGGGGAGCTGTTTTTT. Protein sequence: CASSFLLAALNTGELFF.

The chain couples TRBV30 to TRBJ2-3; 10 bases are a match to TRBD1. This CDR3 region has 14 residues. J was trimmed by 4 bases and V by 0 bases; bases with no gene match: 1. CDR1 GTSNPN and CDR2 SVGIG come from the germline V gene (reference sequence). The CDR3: CAWSVGQGADTQYF. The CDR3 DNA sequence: TGTGCCTGGAGTGTTGGACAGGGGGCAGATACGCAGTATTTT.

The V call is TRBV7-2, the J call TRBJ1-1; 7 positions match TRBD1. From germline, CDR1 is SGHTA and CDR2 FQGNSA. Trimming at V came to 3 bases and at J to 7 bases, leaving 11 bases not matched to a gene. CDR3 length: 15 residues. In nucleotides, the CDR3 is TGTGCCAGCAGCTTCCCGCCTGAGGGGGCGGATGAAGCTTTCTTT. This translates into CASSFPPEGADEAFF. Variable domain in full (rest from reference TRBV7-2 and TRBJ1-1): GAGVSQSPSNKVTEKGKDVELRCDPISGHTALYWYRQSLGQGLEFLIYFQGNSAPDKSGLPSDRFSAERTGGSVSTLTIQRTQQEDSAVYLCASSFPPEGADEAFFGQGTRLTVV.

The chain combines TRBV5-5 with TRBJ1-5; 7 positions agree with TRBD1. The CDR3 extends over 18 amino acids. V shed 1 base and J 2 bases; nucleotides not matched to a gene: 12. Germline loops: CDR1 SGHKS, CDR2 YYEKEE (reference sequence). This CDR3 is CASSLRGTERFGNQPQHF. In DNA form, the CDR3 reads TGTGCCAGCAGCTTGAGGGGGACAGAAAGATTTGGCAATCAGCCCCAGCATTTT.

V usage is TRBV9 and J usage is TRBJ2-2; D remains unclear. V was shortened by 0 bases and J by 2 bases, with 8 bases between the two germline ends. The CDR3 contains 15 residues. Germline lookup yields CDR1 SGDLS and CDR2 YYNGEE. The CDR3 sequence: CASSVGGGNTGELFF. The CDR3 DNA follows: TGTGCCAGCAGCGTAGGAGGCGGCAACACCGGGGAGCTGTTTTTT.

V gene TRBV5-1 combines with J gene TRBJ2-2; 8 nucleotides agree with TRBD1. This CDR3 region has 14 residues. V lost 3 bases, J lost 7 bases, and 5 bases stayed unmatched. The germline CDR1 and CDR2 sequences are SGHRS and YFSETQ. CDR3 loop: CASSSGQGGGELFF. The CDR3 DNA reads TGCGCCAGCAGCTCCGGACAGGGTGGCGGGGAGCTGTTTTTT.

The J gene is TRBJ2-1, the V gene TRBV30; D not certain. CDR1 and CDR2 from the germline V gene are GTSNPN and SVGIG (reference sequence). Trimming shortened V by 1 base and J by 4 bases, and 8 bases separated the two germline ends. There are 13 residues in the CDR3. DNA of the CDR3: TGTGCCTGGAGTGATATGAGTTACAATGAGCAGTTCTTC. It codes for CAWSDMSYNEQFF. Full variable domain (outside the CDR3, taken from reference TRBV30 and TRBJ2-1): SQTIHQWPATLVQPVGSPLSLECTVEGTSNPNLYWYRQAAGRGLQLLFYSVGIGQISSEVPQNLSASRPQDRQFILSSKKLLLSDSGFYLCAWSDMSYNEQFFGPGTRLTVL.

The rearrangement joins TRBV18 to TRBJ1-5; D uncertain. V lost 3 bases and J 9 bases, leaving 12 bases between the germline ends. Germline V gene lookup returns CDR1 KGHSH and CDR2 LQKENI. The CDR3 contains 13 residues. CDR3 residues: CASSPVLEGPQHF. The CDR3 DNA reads TGTGCCAGCTCACCGGTGTTGGAGGGGCCCCAGCATTTT.

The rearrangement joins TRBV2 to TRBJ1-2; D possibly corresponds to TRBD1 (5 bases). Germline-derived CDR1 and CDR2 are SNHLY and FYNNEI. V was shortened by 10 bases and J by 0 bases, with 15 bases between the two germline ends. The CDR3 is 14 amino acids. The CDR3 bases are TGTGCCACCGAGGAGGGGCTTACTAACTATGGCTACACCTTC. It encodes CATEEGLTNYGYTF.

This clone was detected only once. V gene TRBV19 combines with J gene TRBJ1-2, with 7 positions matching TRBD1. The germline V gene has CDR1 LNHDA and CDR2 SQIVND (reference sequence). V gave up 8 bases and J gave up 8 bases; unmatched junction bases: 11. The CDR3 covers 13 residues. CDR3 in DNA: TGTGCCAGTCGAATCGACAGGGTAAGAGGCTACACCTTC. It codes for CASRIDRVRGYTF.

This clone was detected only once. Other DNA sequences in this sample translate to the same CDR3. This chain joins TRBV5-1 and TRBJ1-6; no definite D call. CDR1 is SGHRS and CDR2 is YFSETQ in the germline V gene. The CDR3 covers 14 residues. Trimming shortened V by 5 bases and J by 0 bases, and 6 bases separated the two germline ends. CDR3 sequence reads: CASRGSSYNSPLHF. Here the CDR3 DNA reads TGCGCCAGCAGAGGGAGCTCCTATAATTCACCCCTCCACTTT.